The T cell receptor beta chain under discussion was sequenced for a study of OX40 agonist ivuxolimab in advanced cancers. Overall study context: Intravenous ivuxolimab at 0.01 to 10 mg/kg was given to patients every 2 weeks.

The CDR3 extends over 13 amino acids. Germline V gene sequence: CDR1 MNHEY, CDR2 SVGAGI. V was pared by 4 bases and J by 9 bases, with 5 bases of the junction left unmatched. Measured with immunoSEQ multiplex PCR; TCRdb has only the in-frame clones, and not every one. The repertoire holds about 64,000 clones, with 91% as singletons. This TCR was sampled from an adult with an advanced solid tumor such as melanoma, head and neck, liver or kidney cancer. Sequencing was performed on CD4+ or CD8+ T cells sorted from blood, taken in a trial of the OX40 agonist ivuxolimab. V usage is TRBV6-5 and J usage is TRBJ2-1, with 8 bases identical to TRBD1. The CDR3 DNA follows: TGTGCCAGCAGTTCACCAGGGGGCCGTGAGCAGTTCTTC. Translated: CASSSPGGREQFF.